These 15 T cell receptor beta chains share one sample of origin, sequenced in a study of blood T cell repertoires in COVID-19. The method was immunoSEQ multiplex PCR; TCRdb's version includes in-frame clones alone and lacks a portion of them. The sample includes 150,000 to 200,000 clones, about 88% of them seen just once. The sequencing sample was made of peripheral blood. These receptors came from a man between 25 and 39 years old with active or convalescent COVID-19.

This chain connects TRBV12-3 or TRBV12-4 to TRBJ2-2; D is undetermined. CDR3 size: 13 residues. Deletions cut 6 bases from V and 4 bases from J, with 9 bases between. For the CDR3, the DNA is TGTGCCAGCAGGACTGATCCCACCGGGGAGCTGTTTTTT. Translated: CASRTDPTGELFF.

The chain joins TRBV30 to TRBJ1-3, with D possibly matching TRBD1 (5 bases). CDR3 length equals 13 residues. CDR1 is GTSNPN, CDR2 SVGIG, per germline (reference sequence). V gave up 6 bases and J gave up 0 bases, with 9 bases separating them. CDR3 residues: CACTRDSGNTIYF. For the CDR3, the DNA is TGTGCCTGTACCAGGGACTCTGGAAACACCATATATTTT.

The J gene is TRBJ1-2, the V gene TRBV9, with D unresolved. Between the trimmed V and J ends, which lost 1 base and 8 bases, there was a span of 21 bases. This CDR3 spans 16 amino acids. Germline CDR1 reads SGDLS; CDR2 reads YYNGEE. The CDR3 nucleotides are TGTGCCAGCAGCGTATCCTCCTATTGGCCCTCCAGGGGCTACACCTTC. Protein sequence: CASSVSSYWPSRGYTF.

This clone was recorded once. This chain uses TRBV19 with TRBJ2-2; D is ambiguous. V was pared by 2 bases and J by 0 bases, with 13 bases between. CDR3 length: 17 residues. Per germline, CDR1 LNHDA and CDR2 SQIVND (reference sequence). In DNA form, the CDR3 reads TGTGCCAGTAGTATACCCCCGCGCACTACGAACACCGGGGAGCTGTTTTTT. It specifies CASSIPPRTTNTGELFF. Full variable domain (remainder filled in from reference TRBV19 and TRBJ2-2): DGGITQSPKYLFRKEGQNVTLSCEQNLNHDAMYWYRQDPGQGLRLIYYSQIVNDFQKGDIAEGYSVSREKKESFPLTVTSAQKNPTAFYLCASSIPPRTTNTGELFFGEGSRLTVL.

This chain connects TRBV28 to TRBJ2-5; 7 nucleotides align to TRBD1. Germline lookup yields CDR1 MDHEN and CDR2 SYDVKM. CDR3 length equals 15 residues. The V segment lost 6 bases and the J segment 6 bases; nucleotides outside the gene matches: 13. CDR3 protein: CASSRGDREMKTQYF. The CDR3 DNA reads as TGTGCCAGCAGCCGAGGCGACAGGGAGATGAAGACCCAGTACTTC.

The V and J genes are TRBV11-3 and TRBJ2-1; 10 nucleotides agree with TRBD1. V gave up 4 bases and J gave up 8 bases; unmatched junction bases: 8. The CDR3 has 15 amino acids. Germline V gene data show CDR1 as SGHNT and CDR2 as YENEEA. The CDR3 nucleotides read TGTGCCAGCAGCTACGGGACAGGGGCTCGCGATGAGCAGTTCTTC. Its translation: CASSYGTGARDEQFF. The entire variable domain, with the rest obtained from reference TRBV11-3 and TRBJ2-1, is as follows: EAGVVQSPRYKIIEKKQPVAFWCNPISGHNTLYWYLQNLGQGPELLIRYENEEAVDDSQLPKDRFSAERLKGVDSTLKIQPAELGDSAVYLCASSYGTGARDEQFFGPGTRLTVL.

The chain is built from TRBV4-1 and TRBJ2-3; 9 positions agree with TRBD2. The J segment lost 3 bases and the V segment lost 0 bases, leaving 4 bases of the junction unmatched. The CDR3 contains 16 residues. From germline, CDR1 is MGHRA and CDR2 YSYEKL. CDR3 protein: CASSQEGGGGTDTQYF. Here the CDR3 DNA reads TGCGCCAGCAGCCAAGAAGGCGGGGGGGGGACAGATACGCAGTATTTT.

J is TRBJ1-3 and V is TRBV5-8, with D possibly TRBD1 on 5 matching bases. CDR3 size: 16 residues. CDR1 is SGHTS, CDR2 YDEGEE, per germline. Trimming stripped 5 bases from V and 0 bases from J, with 15 bases between. The CDR3 bases are TGTGCCAGCAGGCCAATACTGGGGGGCTCTGGAAACACCATATATTTT. Protein product: CASRPILGGSGNTIYF.

This chain joins TRBV11-3 and TRBJ1-1, with 10 bases matching TRBD1. V shed 5 bases and J 4 bases; nucleotides not matched to a gene: 4. The CDR3 totals 14 residues. The germline V gene has CDR1 SGHNT and CDR2 YENEEA. The CDR3 nucleotides are TGTGCCAGCAGCCCGACAGGGGGCCTCACTGAAGCTTTCTTT. Translation: CASSPTGGLTEAFF.

The gene calls are TRBV7-2 and TRBJ1-5; 9 nucleotides align to TRBD1. The ends lost 2 bases at V and 3 bases at J; junction bases unmatched: 11. The germline gives CDR1 SGHTA, CDR2 FQGNSA. The CDR3 consists of 18 residues. The CDR3 sequence is CASSLLPEGTGINQPQHF. In DNA form, the CDR3 reads TGTGCCAGCAGCTTACTCCCTGAAGGGACAGGGATCAATCAGCCCCAGCATTTT. The entire variable domain, with the rest obtained from reference TRBV7-2 and TRBJ1-5, is as follows: GAGVSQSPSNKVTEKGKDVELRCDPISGHTALYWYRQSLGQGLEFLIYFQGNSAPDKSGLPSDRFSAERTGGSVSTLTIQRTQQEDSAVYLCASSLLPEGTGINQPQHFGDGTRLSIL.

Only a few counts were recorded for this clone. This chain connects TRBV7-3 to TRBJ2-5; 10 positions match TRBD2. The length of the CDR3 is 16 residues. V was clipped by 5 bases and J by 0 bases; unmatched bases: 6. The germline gives CDR1 SGHTA, CDR2 FQGTGA. The DNA for the CDR3 is TGTGCCAGCAGCCCCGGACTAGCGGCGTACCAAGAGACCCAGTACTTC. Amino acid sequence: CASSPGLAAYQETQYF.

The V gene is TRBV19, the J gene TRBJ2-7; 11 positions match TRBD2. The CDR3 has 13 residues. The germline CDR1 and CDR2 sequences are LNHDA and SQIVND (reference sequence). Trimming at V came to 6 bases and at J to 6 bases, leaving 4 bases not matched to a gene. The CDR3 nucleotides are TGTGCCAGTAGGTTTCTAGCGGGGGGCGAGCAGTACTTC. It codes for CASRFLAGGEQYF.

The CDR3: CSVEPTGVTNYGYTF. The CDR3 DNA is TGCAGCGTTGAGCCGACAGGGGTTACTAACTATGGCTACACCTTC. The chain combines TRBV29-1 with TRBJ1-2; 8 bases are shared with TRBD1. The CDR3 has 15 amino acids. CDR1 and CDR2 from the germline V gene are SQVTM and ANQGSEA. The V gene end was trimmed by 3 bases and the J gene end by 0 bases; junction bases not matched to a gene: 6.

This clone was seen only once. The V gene is TRBV3-1 (or the pseudogene TRBV3-2), the J gene TRBJ2-6; unclear D gene. The CDR3 covers 17 residues. In germline, CDR1 is LGHDT, CDR2 YNNKEL (reference sequence). The ends were cut back, 1 base at V and 2 bases at J, with 12 bases in the middle. CDR3 coding DNA: TGTGCCAGCAGCCAAGCGCCCGCCGGTACTGGGGCCAACGTCCTGACTTTC. Protein product: CASSQAPAGTGANVLTF.

This clone occurred once. The rearrangement uses TRBV3-1 (or the pseudogene TRBV3-2) and TRBJ2-1; TRBD2 matches at 9 bases. The junction had 10 bases not matched to a gene; V was cut back by 2 bases and J by 5 bases. The V gene's germline CDR1 is LGHDT and CDR2 YNNKEL (reference sequence). CDR3 length: 17 residues. CDR3 loop: CASSQHAPLAGNNEQFF. CDR3 bases: TGTGCCAGCAGCCAACACGCCCCGCTAGCGGGGAACAATGAGCAGTTCTTC.